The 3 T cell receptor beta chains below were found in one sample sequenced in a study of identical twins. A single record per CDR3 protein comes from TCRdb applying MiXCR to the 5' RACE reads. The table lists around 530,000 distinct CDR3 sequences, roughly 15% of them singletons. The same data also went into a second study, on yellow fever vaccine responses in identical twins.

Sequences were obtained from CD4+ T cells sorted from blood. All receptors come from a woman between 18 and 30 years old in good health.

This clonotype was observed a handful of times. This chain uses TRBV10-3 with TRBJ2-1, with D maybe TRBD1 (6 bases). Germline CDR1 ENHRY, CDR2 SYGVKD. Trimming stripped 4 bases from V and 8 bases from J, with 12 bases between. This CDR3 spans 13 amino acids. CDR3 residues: CAISATGFDEQFF. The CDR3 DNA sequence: TGTGCCATCAGTGCTACAGGGTTTGATGAGCAGTTCTTC.

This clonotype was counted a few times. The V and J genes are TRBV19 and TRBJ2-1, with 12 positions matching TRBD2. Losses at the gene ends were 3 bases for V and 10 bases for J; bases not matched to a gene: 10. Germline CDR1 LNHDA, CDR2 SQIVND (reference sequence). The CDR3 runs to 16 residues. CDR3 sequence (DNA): TGTGCCAGTAGTATCCCGGGACTAGCGGGCTATGGGGAGCAGTTCTTC. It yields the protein CASSIPGLAGYGEQFF.

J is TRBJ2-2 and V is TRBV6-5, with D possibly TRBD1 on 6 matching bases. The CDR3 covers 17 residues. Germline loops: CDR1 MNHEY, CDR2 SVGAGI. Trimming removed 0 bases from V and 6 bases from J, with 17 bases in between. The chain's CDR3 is CASSYSKGRGSPGELFF. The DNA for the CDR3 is TGTGCCAGCAGTTACTCGAAGGGCAGGGGATCTCCCGGGGAGCTGTTTTTT.